Reported below is one T cell receptor (beta chain). Its target antigen remains unknown. No clone much larger than this one lies a single base away; base qualities are absent. The CDR3 regions of human TCRbeta chains were analyzed by immunosequencing. The authors' pipeline ran thus. TCRs in the repertoires were compared against a reference library of SARS-CoV-2-specific TCRs that had been generated with the MIRA antigen-specificity platform. Breadth was defined as the fraction of unique TCRs that were SARS-CoV-2-associated. Depth was defined as the fraction of total T cells that were SARS-CoV-2-associated. Using the MIRA data, each spike-specific TCR was mapped to the spike region that the TCR reacts to and placed in a CD4 or CD8 class. Log10-transformed breadth and depth values were compared by one-way ANOVA with Sidak's multiple comparisons tests. The immuneACCESS repertoire file appears here via TCRdb, limited to in-frame rearrangements. These files lack a portion of the clones; in checked studies, under half of the deficit traces to unresolved V genes, and the cause of the others is not known. From that table come the V and J calls and clone size; the DNA was used to work out D and trimming. The sample yields 60,000 or so clones; roughly 82% were counted once. Together, the top ten hold 15% to 25% of the sample.

What this sample's time point label stands for: baseline before first vaccination. Vaccinee samples were obtained from the UK trials COV001 and COV002, which included a single-blind randomized controlled phase 2/3 trial of AZD1222 (ChAdOx1 nCoV-19) in healthy adults. For TCRbeta chain sequencing, PBMC samples were collected from trial participants at day 0 and at day 28 after the second dose. The data originate from a study of T cell responses to AZD1222 COVID-19 vaccine (dated by TCRdb to about 2021). Regarding the research as a whole: AZD1222 recipients with second doses at about 4 weeks or about 12 weeks were pooled, because spike-specific TCR depth and breadth did not differ between schedules. A total of 240 or so trial participants underwent TCR sequencing, of whom approximately 200 had received two doses of AZD1222 and some 25 had received two doses of the MenACWY control vaccine. Enrollment into the trials was organized by age into subgroups of 18-55, 56-69 and 70-plus years, and those subgroups contained roughly 140, 27 and 60 TCR-sequenced participants, respectively. Findings and caveats that apply to the study as a whole: A significant rise in spike-specific TCR breadth and depth was observed after two AZD1222 doses relative to day 0 and relative to MenACWY recipients. Conclusions about previously exposed vaccinees are limited because only six or seven AZD1222 recipients were SARS-CoV-2 seropositive at baseline. Because no day 14 peak-response samples were available, the repertoires could be characterized only after the peak T cell response. In the small 56-69-year group, the increase in depth fell short of significance, most likely because of low power. Epitopes outside the regions mutated in the B.1.351 and B.1.1.7 variants were reportedly recognized by nearly half of the unique spike-specific TCRs. The whole spike protein was spanned by vaccine-associated CD4 TCRs, and dominant responses were seen in regions 160-218 and 743-854. Participants were mostly white British and included more females than males, and it was suggested by the authors that clonal diversity may have been underestimated.

There are 11 amino acids in the CDR3, from cysteine to phenylalanine inclusive. The entry retains the CDR3 DNA only, 33 bases that are in frame from base 1. From V the trimming removes 7 bases and from J it removes 8 bases, while the gene matches leave 3 bases of the junction unaccounted for. CDR1 and CDR2 (DFQATT, SNEGSKA) derive from the germline V gene (reference sequence). The origin of this receptor is an adult in good health. The V gene is TRBV20-1 and the J gene is TRBJ1-2; 11 junctional bases match TRBD1. The specimen comprised peripheral blood, sampled on day 0 of AZD1222 vaccination. The CDR3 reads CSVRTGGGYTF. The nucleotides read TGCAGTGTCAGGACAGGGGGCGGCTACACCTTC.